This entry features one T cell receptor (beta chain) sequence. Its antigen is unknown. This sample was taken from a study of cytomegalovirus exposure and HLA in healthy donors. Regarding the study as a whole: The study had only CMV serostatus as immune exposure information. One cluster of highly shared sequence variants probably arose as a sequencing artifact. The classifier, whose performance was assessed in both the original and validation cohorts, reportedly diagnosed cytomegalovirus status with high specificity and sensitivity.

V was pared by 7 bases and J by 2 bases, with 7 bases of the junction left unmatched. Per germline, CDR1 MNHEY and CDR2 SVGAGI. The CDR3 consists of 14 residues. These donors, healthy bone marrow donors, were studied. The PCR contained 60 Vbeta and 13 Jbeta primers. This table comes from immunoSEQ multiplex PCR, and its TCRdb copy is limited to in-frame clones, with some not included. The profile covers 160,000 or so clones, with approximately 76% appearing a single time and approximately 1.4% taken by the ten largest. The chain is built from TRBV6-5 and TRBJ1-1, with 7 bases fitting TRBD1. This clonotype was sampled from a man aged 55 to 70 in good health and CMV-seronegative. Sequencing was performed on PBMCs. The CDR3 loop reads CASKTGQLNTEAFF. CDR3 coding DNA: TGTGCCAGCAAGACGGGACAGCTTAACACTGAAGCTTTCTTT.